The T cell receptor (beta chain) under discussion was sequenced for a study of blood T cell repertoires in COVID-19. Study-wide context: Sites in the United States, Italy and Spain provided acute and convalescent COVID-19 samples. PBMCs, B-cell-depleted T cells, or T cells were the source of the cDNA or gDNA that made up the material.

CDR1 and CDR2 (germline): MNHNS, SASEGT. CDR3 length: 14 residues. J gave up 3 bases and V 6 bases, and 5 bases lay outside the gene matches. This table comes from immunoSEQ multiplex PCR, and its TCRdb copy is limited to in-frame clones, with some not included. The data contain hundreds of thousands of clones, 81% of them singletons. The chain combines TRBV6-1 with TRBJ1-1; 9 bases line up with TRBD1. The material sequenced was peripheral blood. The TCR originated in a woman of 80 years or more with COVID-19, enrolled during active disease. The CDR3 DNA reads as TGTGCCAGCAGCTTACAGGGGGCGGACACTGAAGCTTTCTTT. It specifies CASSLQGADTEAFF.